This entry lists 18 T cell receptor beta chains sequenced from one sample in a study of early T cells in non-severe SARS-CoV-2 infection. TCRdb called the 5' RACE reads again in MiXCR, with one record for every CDR3 protein. The repertoire holds about 72,000 distinct CDR3 sequences, 9.1% seen once, with 2.5% to 3.5% in the top ten. The sequenced sample was whole blood. These receptors all stem from an adult who was a healthcare worker with PCR-confirmed SARS-CoV-2 infection or an uninfected control (not recorded which).

This clonotype was detected many times. The chain carries TRBV10-3 and TRBJ2-3; no clear D. CDR1 is ENHRY and CDR2 is SYGVKD in the germline V gene. The CDR3 sequence is 13 residues long. The V end was cut by 2 bases, the J end by 1 base, with 4 bases between. The CDR3 sequence: CAISEPRTDTQYF. CDR3 DNA: TGTGCCATCAGTGAGCCGCGCACAGATACGCAGTATTTT.

This clonotype appeared many times. This chain joins TRBV6-2 or TRBV6-3 and TRBJ2-3, with TRBD2 matching over 9 bases. The CDR3 totals 20 residues. CDR1 MNHEY and CDR2 SVGEGT come from the germline V gene. The V gene end was trimmed by 2 bases and the J gene end by 3 bases; junction bases not matched to a gene: 18. CDR3: CASSYSPSLAGPLRTDTQYF. CDR3 nucleotide sequence: TGTGCCAGCAGTTACAGCCCCTCGCTAGCGGGACCGCTTCGTACAGATACGCAGTATTTT.

The V call is TRBV6-2 or TRBV6-3, the J call TRBJ2-3; TRBD2 aligns across 7 bases. Germline values: CDR1 MNHEY, CDR2 SVGEGT. The CDR3 runs 17 residues. Unmatched junction bases numbered 13, after V lost 5 bases and J lost 2 bases. CDR3 sequence reads: CASSLRDYPPSTDTQYF. CDR3 bases: TGTGCCAGCAGTCTCCGGGACTACCCTCCGTCCACAGATACGCAGTATTTT.

V is TRBV12-3 or TRBV12-4 and J is TRBJ1-6; possible D gene TRBD1, 5 bases. The CDR3 consists of 14 residues. V shed 3 bases and J shed 9 bases, with 12 bases lying between them. The CDR3 DNA reads as TGTGCCAGCAGTTTGGGGAGGGGCCGTTCACCCCTCCACTTT. It translates to CASSLGRGRSPLHF.

At least ten counts were recorded for this clonotype. The chain recombines TRBV9 with TRBJ2-7; 8 bases agree with TRBD2. Germline trimming cut 3 bases from V and 6 bases from J; bases unmatched to any gene: 8. The CDR3 runs 14 residues. CDR1 and CDR2 from the germline V gene are SGDLS and YYNGEE. The DNA for the CDR3 is TGTGCCAGCAGCGCCAGCGGGAGTAACGGCGAGCAGTACTTC. This gives the protein CASSASGSNGEQYF.

The chain recombines TRBV10-2 with TRBJ2-7; TRBD2 matches 9 bases. This CDR3 has 12 residues. CDR1 and CDR2 from the germline V gene are WSHSY and SAAADI. The V gene end was trimmed by 4 bases and the J gene end by 5 bases; junction bases not matched to a gene: 0. Here the CDR3 reads CASSGTSDEQYF. Here the CDR3 DNA reads TGCGCCAGCAGTGGGACTAGCGACGAGCAGTACTTC.

The chain has TRBV24-1 and TRBJ2-7, with 10 bases that match TRBD1. The CDR3 consists of 14 residues. V shed 5 bases, J shed 2 bases, and the junction held 2 bases outside the gene matches. Germline V lookup: CDR1 KGHDR, CDR2 SFDVKD. DNA for the CDR3: TGTGCCACCAGTGGGACAGGGGGACCCTACGAGCAGTACTTC. Translation: CATSGTGGPYEQYF.

This chain joins TRBV20-1 and TRBJ2-5; possible D gene TRBD1, 6 bases. The V gene's germline CDR1 is DFQATT and CDR2 SNEGSKA (reference sequence). This CDR3 is built from 13 residues. V was pared by 6 bases and J by 1 base, with 12 bases between. CDR3 nucleotides: TGCAGTGCGGCCCAGGGGACCCAAGAGACCCAGTACTTC. Amino acid sequence: CSAAQGTQETQYF.

This clonotype showed up just a few times. The rearrangement joins TRBV7-9 to TRBJ1-1; TRBD1 agrees at 7 bases. V gave up 0 bases and J gave up 6 bases; unmatched junction bases: 4. The germline CDR1 and CDR2 sequences are SEHNR and FQNEAQ (reference sequence). The CDR3 has 14 amino acids. This CDR3 reads CASSLADRPAEAFF. The CDR3 DNA is TGTGCCAGCAGCTTAGCGGACAGGCCGGCTGAAGCTTTCTTT.

This clonotype was counted between two and nine times. This chain uses TRBV5-1 with TRBJ2-7; TRBD1 aligns across 10 bases. Germline lookup yields CDR1 SGHRS and CDR2 YFSETQ. V was clipped by 0 bases and J by 3 bases; unmatched bases: 0. The CDR3 has 14 residues. CDR3 protein: CASSLGTGGYEQYF. For the CDR3, the DNA is TGCGCCAGCAGCTTGGGGACAGGGGGCTACGAGCAGTACTTC.

There are many counts of this clonotype. The rearrangement joins TRBV9 to TRBJ2-3; 7 bases line up with TRBD1. Germline CDR1 SGDLS, CDR2 YYNGEE. The CDR3 is 19 amino acids. Trimming took 0 bases from V and 2 from J; bases not matched to a gene: 15. CDR3 coding DNA: TGTGCCAGCAGCGTAGCTACGGGGAGACAGGGAGCAGCCACAGATACGCAGTATTTT. This codes for CASSVATGRQGAATDTQYF.

J is TRBJ2-3 and V is TRBV6-1, with 7 positions matching TRBD2. The CDR3 loop spans 20 amino acids. V was clipped by 4 bases and J by 2 bases; unmatched bases: 21. Per germline, CDR1 MNHNS and CDR2 SASEGT. As DNA, the CDR3 is TGTGCCAGCAGTGGACGCTTTCGGGGCGGGAGACGACTAATCACAGATACGCAGTATTTT. Translated, it gives CASSGRFRGGRRLITDTQYF.

This clonotype was seen at least ten times. Written as DNA, the CDR3 is TGTGCCAGCAGTTTCCAAACTAATTCACCCCTCCACTTT. Translation: CASSFQTNSPLHF. This chain links TRBV12-3 or TRBV12-4 with TRBJ1-6; D not certain. V was shortened by 3 bases and J by 6 bases, with 6 bases between the two germline ends. The CDR3 is 13 residues long.

CDR3 region: CASSTLTGANVLTF. CDR3 bases: TGTGCCAGCAGCACTTTGACTGGGGCCAACGTCCTGACTTTC. The J gene is TRBJ2-6, the V gene TRBV28; D call uncertain. Germline CDR1 and CDR2: MDHEN and SYDVKM. The CDR3 covers 14 residues. Trimming pared 6 bases from V and 2 bases from J, leaving 8 bases between.

This clonotype was observed a handful of times. This chain connects TRBV7-2 to TRBJ2-7; a possible D gene is TRBD2 (5 bases). The germline V and J ends were trimmed by 2 bases and 3 bases, with 11 bases remaining between them. This CDR3 is built from 14 residues. CDR1 is SGHTA, CDR2 FQGNSA, per germline. Written as DNA, the CDR3 is TGTGCCAGCAGCTTATCCAGCGGAGACTACGAGCAGTACTTC. Its protein is CASSLSSGDYEQYF.

This clonotype has more than one count but fewer than ten. The CDR3 reads CASSLWGQGAVGYTF. The CDR3 DNA follows: TGTGCCAGCAGTTTATGGGGACAGGGTGCTGTCGGCTACACCTTC. The chain employs TRBV12-3 or TRBV12-4 and TRBJ1-2; 9 bases are shared with TRBD1. V shed 2 bases, J shed 8 bases, and the junction held 9 bases outside the gene matches. The CDR3 covers 15 residues.

In its sample, this clonotype was seen a few times. The J gene is TRBJ2-1, the V gene TRBV6-2 or TRBV6-3; no clear D. V lost 1 base, J lost 7 bases, and 17 bases lay in between. The CDR3 is 16 residues long. The germline V gene encodes CDR1 MNHEY and CDR2 SVGEGT. The CDR3 here is CASSYYYRPPGNEQFF. Here the CDR3 DNA reads TGTGCCAGCAGTTACTATTATCGCCCCCCTGGGAATGAGCAGTTCTTC.

In this sample, this clonotype turned up a few times. This rearrangement joins TRBV6-5 to TRBJ2-2; possibly TRBD1 or TRBD2 for D (6 bases each). V shed 4 bases and J shed 5 bases, with 11 bases lying between them. The length of the CDR3 is 14 residues. Germline-derived CDR1 and CDR2 are MNHEY and SVGAGI. The CDR3 protein is CASSWRGETGELFF. CDR3 bases: TGTGCCAGCAGTTGGAGGGGGGAAACCGGGGAGCTGTTTTTT.